Each of the 24 T cell receptor beta chains below was sequenced from the same sample in a study of blood T cell repertoires in COVID-19. The data were produced by immunoSEQ multiplex PCR, yet TCRdb's version contains in-frame clones alone and is incomplete. This table has around 250,000 clones, 75% to 90% appearing once. The sample consisted of PBMCs or T cells enriched from blood (not recorded which). The receptors were sampled from a woman in her 30s who had recovered from COVID-19.

The genes are TRBV4-2 and TRBJ2-2, with D possibly being TRBD1 (5 bases). The CDR3 has 15 amino acids. V shed 0 bases and J shed 6 bases, with 11 bases lying between them. Per germline, CDR1 LGHNA and CDR2 YNFKEQ. CDR3 in DNA: TGTGCCAGCAGCCAAGACAGGGCCAACGCCGGGGAGCTGTTTTTT. This translates into CASSQDRANAGELFF.

This clone has a single count. The chain links TRBV30 to TRBJ2-2; 15 bases agree with TRBD2. The CDR3 is made up of 18 amino acids. V trimming: 2 bases; J trimming: 5 bases; junction bases outside the gene matches: 9. Looked up from germline, CDR1 is GTSNPN and CDR2 is SVGIG (reference sequence). The CDR3, as DNA: TGTGCCTGGAGTAGAAGGACTAGCGGGAGGGTTAGGACCGGGGAGCTGTTTTTT. Protein product: CAWSRRTSGRVRTGELFF. Full variable domain (rest looked up from reference TRBV30 and TRBJ2-2): SQTIHQWPATLVQPVGSPLSLECTVEGTSNPNLYWYRQAAGRGLQLLFYSVGIGQISSEVPQNLSASRPQDRQFILSSKKLLLSDSGFYLCAWSRRTSGRVRTGELFFGEGSRLTVL.

The chain is built from TRBV5-5 and TRBJ1-2; 7 nucleotides align to TRBD1. CDR3 length: 16 amino acids. The V gene end was trimmed by 4 bases and the J gene end by 1 base; junction bases not matched to a gene: 10. Germline CDR1 is SGHKS and CDR2 is YYEKEE (reference sequence). The CDR3 loop is CASSPRPGTDNYGYTF. The CDR3 DNA is TGTGCCAGCAGCCCTCGTCCCGGGACAGATAACTATGGCTACACCTTC. Complete variable domain (other parts from reference TRBV5-5 and TRBJ1-2): DAGVTQSPTHLIKTRGQQVTLRCSPISGHKSVSWYQQVLGQGPQFIFQYYEKEERGRGNFPDRFSARQFPNYSSELNVNALLLGDSALYLCASSPRPGTDNYGYTFGSGTRLTVV.

The chain is built from TRBV28 and TRBJ1-1, with D possibly TRBD1 on 6 matching bases. Per the germline V gene, CDR1 is MDHEN and CDR2 is SYDVKM. Deletions cut 3 bases from V and 11 bases from J, with 16 bases between. CDR3 size: 13 residues. The CDR3 loop reads CASSFPHRASAFF. The CDR3 coding sequence is TGTGCCAGCAGTTTCCCCCACAGGGCCAGCGCTTTCTTT.

This clone came up once. The CDR3 DNA reads as TGTGCCAGCTGCCGGGACAGGGGATCCTATGGCTACACCTTC. Protein: CASCRDRGSYGYTF. This chain links TRBV6-2 or TRBV6-3 with TRBJ1-2; 10 nucleotides align to TRBD1. This CDR3 has 14 residues. The trim removed 8 bases at V and 4 bases at J, leaving 7 bases unmatched. Germline loops: CDR1 MNHEY, CDR2 SVGEGT.

In DNA form, the CDR3 reads TGTGCCAGCACCATAGGGAGGTTGACAGGGGGGAAAGTTAACTATGGCTACACCTTC. Its translation is CASTIGRLTGGKVNYGYTF. This rearrangement joins TRBV28 to TRBJ1-2; the match to TRBD1 covers 9 bases. CDR1 and CDR2 from the germline V gene are MDHEN and SYDVKM. Trimming took 7 bases from V and 1 from J; bases not matched to a gene: 19. The CDR3 contains 19 residues.

V is TRBV27 and J is TRBJ2-7; TRBD1 matches 7 bases. The CDR3 has 12 amino acids. The V gene end was trimmed by 5 bases and the J gene end by 6 bases; junction bases not matched to a gene: 4. Looked up from germline, CDR1 is MNHEY and CDR2 is SMNVEV (reference sequence). DNA for the CDR3: TGTGCCAGCAGTCGACCAGGGGGCGAGCAGTACTTC. Translated, it gives CASSRPGGEQYF.

This clone was recorded once. J is TRBJ1-4 and V is TRBV19; D unresolved. The V and J ends lost 5 bases and 7 bases respectively, with 14 bases between them. CDR1 is LNHDA and CDR2 is SQIVND in the germline V gene (reference sequence). The CDR3 totals 14 residues. The CDR3 sequence: CASSPTSDFEKLFF. The CDR3 region has the DNA TGTGCCAGTAGTCCGACCTCGGACTTTGAAAAACTGTTTTTT.

The V call is TRBV7-9, the J call TRBJ1-1, with 8 bases aligning to TRBD1. The J segment lost 4 bases and the V segment lost 5 bases, leaving 0 bases of the junction unmatched. Germline CDR1 is SEHNR and CDR2 is FQNEAQ (reference sequence). CDR3 size: 12 residues. The CDR3 protein is CASSTGGTEAFF. The CDR3, as DNA: TGTGCCAGCAGCACAGGGGGCACTGAAGCTTTCTTT. Variable domain in full (rest from reference TRBV7-9 and TRBJ1-1): DTGVSQNPRHKITKRGQNVTFRCDPISEHNRLYWYRQTLGQGPEFLTYFQNEAQLEKSRLLSDRFSAERPKGSFSTLEIQRTEQGDSAMYLCASSTGGTEAFFGQGTRLTVV.

The V gene is TRBV18, the J gene TRBJ2-7; D is possibly TRBD1 (5 bases). Deletions cut 3 bases from V and 3 bases from J, with 9 bases between. Per germline, CDR1 KGHSH and CDR2 LQKENI. This CDR3 is built from 13 residues. CDR3 region: CASSPARDYEQYF. The CDR3 DNA is TGTGCCAGCTCACCGGCCAGGGACTACGAGCAGTACTTC.

This clone was found a few times. This chain links TRBV11-2 with TRBJ1-2; the D gene is possibly TRBD1 (6 bases). The CDR3 runs to 14 residues. The V end lost 5 bases, the J end lost 8 bases, and 18 bases lay between the germline ends. The V gene's germline CDR1 is SGHAT and CDR2 FQNNGV. The CDR3 loop is CASSLGGGRGGYTF. CDR3 nucleotide sequence: TGTGCCAGCAGCCTAGGGGGGGGGCGAGGCGGCTACACCTTC.

CDR3 sequence: CASSVDRSDTQYF. Written as DNA, the CDR3 is TGTGCCAGCAGCGTGGACAGATCAGATACGCAGTATTTT. This chain links TRBV5-6 with TRBJ2-3, with a weak D call TRBD1 (6 bases). Trimming stripped 4 bases from V and 4 bases from J, with 10 bases between. Germline CDR1 is SGHDT and CDR2 is YYEEEE. The CDR3 runs 13 residues. The full variable domain, its missing parts supplied by reference TRBV5-6 and TRBJ2-3, is DAGVTQSPTHLIKTRGQQVTLRCSPKSGHDTVSWYQQALGQGPQFIFQYYEEEERQRGNFPDRFSGHQFPNYSSELNVNALLLGDSALYLCASSVDRSDTQYFGPGTRLTVL.

The genes are TRBV7-3 and TRBJ2-1; 9 bases are a match to TRBD1. V shed 2 bases, J shed 8 bases, and the junction held 10 bases outside the gene matches. CDR3 length equals 16 residues. The germline CDR1 and CDR2 sequences are SGHTA and FQGTGA. In nucleotides, the CDR3 is TGTGCCAGCAGCTTACTTTTTGGGACAGGGTCCCATGAGCAGTTCTTC. Its translation is CASSLLFGTGSHEQFF.

Concerning this clone itself: Other DNA sequences in the sample encode the same CDR3. The chain uses TRBV4-3 and TRBJ1-2; D is unresolved. CDR3 size: 15 residues. The germline V gene encodes CDR1 LGHNA and CDR2 YSLEER. V lost 1 base and J lost 2, with 11 bases in between. This chain's CDR3 is CASSQGRGTNYGYTF. CDR3 coding DNA: TGCGCCAGCAGCCAAGGTAGAGGTACGAACTATGGCTACACCTTC.

The chain has TRBV5-1 and TRBJ1-6, with D possibly being TRBD1 (5 bases). V lost 0 bases to trimming and J lost 7 bases, with 11 bases between them. There are 15 residues in the CDR3. In germline, CDR1 is SGHRS, CDR2 YFSETQ. This CDR3 reads CASSLEGARNSPLHF. The CDR3 nucleotides are TGCGCCAGCAGCTTGGAAGGGGCACGGAATTCACCCCTCCACTTT.

This rearrangement joins TRBV21-1 to TRBJ2-7; whether TRBD2, the table's D call, matches the DNA was not checked. TRBV21-1 constitutes a pseudogene. The CDR3 runs to 15 residues. The CDR3 loop is CASGREGAIPYEQYF. CDR3 coding DNA: TGTGCCAGCGGGCGGGAGGGGGCCATCCCCTACGAGCAGTACTTC.

The chain's CDR3 is CASSYQGLGSPLHF. CDR3 nucleotide sequence: TGTGCCAGCAGTTACCAGGGTCTAGGCTCACCCCTCCACTTT. V and J are TRBV6-5 and TRBJ1-6; the D gene is possibly TRBD1 (5 bases). The V gene's germline CDR1 is MNHEY and CDR2 SVGAGI. CDR3 size: 14 residues. The germline V and J ends were trimmed by 2 bases and 10 bases, with 12 bases remaining between them.

The rearrangement links TRBV2 to TRBJ1-1; TRBD1 agrees at 10 bases. Germline loops: CDR1 SNHLY, CDR2 FYNNEI. The length of the CDR3 is 17 residues. V lost 6 bases to trimming and J lost 5 bases; unmatched junction nucleotides: 15. As DNA, the CDR3 is TGTGCCAGCAGGGGAAGTCGGGACAGGGGACTCCATACTGAAGCTTTCTTT. Its protein product is CASRGSRDRGLHTEAFF.

A single count supports this clone. The chain links TRBV7-6 to TRBJ2-1, with a weak D call TRBD2 (6 bases). This CDR3 comprises 18 residues. Germline V CDR1 and CDR2: SGHVS, FNYEAQ. V was pared by 5 bases and J by 0 bases, with 20 bases between. The CDR3 DNA is TGTGCCAGCAGCCGAGGGGTGGCGGGAAGGAGCTCCTACAATGAGCAGTTCTTC. Protein product: CASSRGVAGRSSYNEQFF.

The V call is TRBV4-3, the J call TRBJ1-1; D unresolved. Germline loops: CDR1 LGHNA, CDR2 YSLEER. V lost 0 bases and J 2 bases, leaving 10 bases between the germline ends. The CDR3 extends over 15 amino acids. CDR3 protein: CASSQDRILNTEAFF. As DNA, the CDR3 is TGCGCCAGCAGCCAAGATAGAATATTAAACACTGAAGCTTTCTTT.

The chain combines TRBV5-6 with TRBJ2-3; 11 bases fit TRBD2. Germline assignment: CDR1 SGHDT and CDR2 YYEEEE. After removal of 4 bases from V and 8 bases from J, the junction contained 9 bases not matched to a gene. The CDR3 sequence is 15 residues long. The CDR3 protein is CASSPDSGRAGTQYF. CDR3 DNA sequence: TGTGCCAGCAGCCCCGATAGCGGGAGGGCTGGTACGCAGTATTTT.

Many counts were recorded for this clone. The chain links TRBV19 to TRBJ2-7, with 9 bases identical to TRBD1. There are 14 residues in the CDR3. V lost 8 bases to trimming and J lost 2 bases; unmatched junction nucleotides: 7. The V gene's germline CDR1 is LNHDA and CDR2 SQIVND (reference sequence). CDR3 coding DNA: TGTGCCAGTGGACAGGGGACAGGCCCCTACGAGCAGTACTTC. Translation gives CASGQGTGPYEQYF.

The rearrangement joins TRBV19 to TRBJ1-5; 10 bases fit TRBD1. The CDR3 length is 16 residues. Germline V CDR1 and CDR2: LNHDA, SQIVND (reference sequence). V lost 1 base and J lost 2; bases outside the gene matches: 2. In DNA, the CDR3 is TGTGCCAGTAGTATAGGAGGGACAGGGGGCAATCAGCCCCAGCATTTT. Translated: CASSIGGTGGNQPQHF.

This sequence joins TRBV19 and TRBJ1-4; 8 nucleotides match TRBD1. This CDR3 is built from 15 residues. V lost 5 bases and J lost 5; bases outside the gene matches: 7. In germline, CDR1 is LNHDA, CDR2 SQIVND (reference sequence). CDR3 region: CASSHTGQENEKLFF. In DNA, the CDR3 is TGTGCCAGTAGTCATACGGGACAGGAGAATGAAAAACTGTTTTTT.